The present entry profiles one T cell receptor (beta chain) with its context. Its matching antigen is unknown. Using immunoSEQ multiplex PCR, the repertoire was profiled, and TCRdb retains in-frame clones only, with some absent. The table lists tens of thousands of clones, roughly 92% of them singletons. This sample is part of a study of cytomegalovirus exposure and HLA in healthy donors. Study outcomes and limitations: The majority of TCR sequences were rare, yet some public TCRs appeared in many donors.

This CDR3 comprises 17 residues. In germline, CDR1 is LGHNA, CDR2 YSLEER. V lost 2 bases to trimming and J lost 0 bases, with 16 bases between them. The sequence was obtained from a man between 18 and 35 years old in good health and CMV-seronegative. The chain has TRBV4-3 and TRBJ1-2, with D possibly being TRBD1 (6 bases). The sequenced sample consisted of PBMCs. The CDR3 region has the DNA TGCGCCAGCAGCCAACAGACAGGCCAACCCACTAACTATGGCTACACCTTC. Encoded protein: CASSQQTGQPTNYGYTF.